This T cell receptor beta chain was sequenced during a study of T cell responses to AZD1222 COVID-19 vaccine. Per germline, CDR1 MNHNS and CDR2 SASEGT. The CDR3 is 14 amino acids. V lost 0 bases and J 4 bases, leaving 9 bases between the germline ends. This table comes from immunoSEQ multiplex PCR, and its TCRdb copy is limited to in-frame clones, with some not included. The profile covers fewer than 120,000 clones, with about 85% appearing a single time and roughly 3.2% taken by the ten largest. Sequenced here: peripheral blood, sampled on day 0 of AZD1222 vaccination. This clonotype was sampled from an adult in good health. This chain connects TRBV6-1 to TRBJ1-1; D gene uncertain. The CDR3 spells CASSEARLSTEAFF. For the CDR3, the DNA is TGTGCCAGCAGTGAAGCGCGGCTGTCCACTGAAGCTTTCTTT.